These 16 T cell receptor beta chains originate from one sample sequenced in a study of Ad26.COV2.S vaccination and SARS-CoV-2 variants. Generated by immunoSEQ multiplex PCR, the TCRdb table keeps only in-frame clones and is missing some. The repertoire holds around 300,000 clones, almost 90% seen once, with about 5% in the top ten. The treatment is: 15 to 20 received Ad26.COV2.S at low or high dose, single or two shots; 5 received placebo; per-sample allocation not given. Samples came from day 63 after the first vaccine or placebo injection. The sample consisted of peripheral blood, taken in a trial of Ad26.COV2.S vaccine versus placebo. These receptors all come from a person between 18 and 59 years old who received the Ad26.COV2.S COVID-19 vaccine or a placebo.

V gene TRBV7-9 combines with J gene TRBJ2-2, with TRBD1 matching over 7 bases. CDR1 and CDR2 from the germline V gene are SEHNR and FQNEAQ (reference sequence). The length of the CDR3 is 14 residues. J lost 0 bases, V lost 11 bases, and 6 bases had no gene match. The CDR3 sequence is CAAQGTANTGELFF. DNA of the CDR3: TGTGCCGCACAGGGGACGGCGAACACCGGGGAGCTGTTTTTT.

The chain is built from TRBV19 and TRBJ1-5; 8 bases are shared with TRBD1. Unmatched junction bases numbered 6, after V lost 7 bases and J lost 4 bases. Germline lookup yields CDR1 LNHDA and CDR2 SQIVND (reference sequence). The CDR3 runs to 14 residues. CDR3 in amino acids: CASTATGENQPQHF. The CDR3 DNA sequence: TGTGCCAGTACAGCGACAGGGGAGAATCAGCCCCAGCATTTT. Looking up the rest from reference TRBV19 and TRBJ1-5 gives the full variable domain: DGGITQSPKYLFRKEGQNVTLSCEQNLNHDAMYWYRQDPGQGLRLIYYSQIVNDFQKGDIAEGYSVSREKKESFPLTVTSAQKNPTAFYLCASTATGENQPQHFGDGTRLSIL.

The V and J genes are TRBV5-6 and TRBJ2-6, with unresolved D. Germline CDR1 is SGHDT and CDR2 is YYEEEE. Trimming cost V 3 bases and J 2 bases, with 18 bases left between them. CDR3 length: 18 residues. CDR3 region: CASSSLDGSAPGANVLTF. The CDR3 bases are TGTGCCAGCAGCTCCCTGGACGGATCGGCGCCTGGGGCCAACGTCCTGACTTTC.

V is TRBV19 and J is TRBJ1-1; D possibly corresponds to TRBD1 (5 bases). Looked up from germline, CDR1 is LNHDA and CDR2 is SQIVND (reference sequence). The CDR3 is 14 residues long. Trimming removed 6 bases at V and 1 base at J, with 12 bases between. CDR3 residues: CASRTPGENTEAFF. The CDR3 DNA sequence: TGTGCCAGTAGGACCCCGGGGGAGAACACTGAAGCTTTCTTT.

The rearrangement uses TRBV20-1 and TRBJ1-1; D is unclear. The V and J ends lost 3 bases and 6 bases respectively, with 11 bases between them. The CDR3 length is 12 residues. Germline V gives CDR1 DFQATT, CDR2 SNEGSKA (reference sequence). The CDR3, as DNA: TGCAGTGCTAGTGGGGATTCCGCTGAAGCTTTCTTT. Its translation is CSASGDSAEAFF.

V is TRBV11-2 and J is TRBJ2-3, with D maybe TRBD2 (6 bases). Germline V gene data show CDR1 as SGHAT and CDR2 as FQNNGV. This CDR3 spans 16 amino acids. With 1 base removed from V and 0 bases from J, the gap between germline ends came to 11 bases. CDR3 DNA: TGTGCCAGCAGCTTAGTCCCGGGACTTAGCACAGATACGCAGTATTTT. Its protein product is CASSLVPGLSTDTQYF.

V and J are TRBV27 and TRBJ2-7; D is perhaps TRBD1 (5 bases). Trimming removed 3 bases from V and 5 bases from J, with 17 bases in between. This CDR3 spans 15 amino acids. The germline gives CDR1 MNHEY, CDR2 SMNVEV (reference sequence). The CDR3 DNA follows: TGTGCCAGCAGTTTCCTTCAAGGGGCTCGGGACGAGCAGTACTTC. Encoded protein: CASSFLQGARDEQYF.

V usage is TRBV27 and J usage is TRBJ1-4; D not resolved. The ends were cut back, 3 bases at V and 4 bases at J, with 6 bases in the middle. Germline V gives CDR1 MNHEY, CDR2 SMNVEV (reference sequence). The CDR3 is made up of 13 amino acids. The CDR3 region is CASSFDHNEKLFF. The CDR3 DNA follows: TGTGCCAGCAGTTTCGATCATAATGAAAAACTGTTTTTT.

The chain carries TRBV18 and TRBJ2-5; D not resolved. Germline V gives CDR1 KGHSH, CDR2 LQKENI. Trimming left V 0 bases short and J 2 bases short, with 10 bases between. This CDR3 is built from 15 residues. CDR3 sequence: CASSPPGQYQETQYF. The DNA of the CDR3 is TGTGCCAGCTCACCACCGGGTCAGTATCAAGAGACCCAGTACTTC.

The V call is TRBV4-1, the J call TRBJ1-6, with D possibly matching TRBD1 (5 bases). The CDR3 consists of 15 residues. Germline loops: CDR1 MGHRA, CDR2 YSYEKL. V was trimmed by 6 bases and J by 3 bases, leaving 12 bases between them. CDR3 protein: CASRPGGGYNSPLHF. CDR3 DNA: TGCGCCAGCAGACCCGGGGGGGGCTATAATTCACCCCTCCACTTT.

This chain links TRBV7-2 with TRBJ2-1; 7 bases agree with TRBD1. CDR3 size: 14 residues. V was pared by 5 bases and J by 8 bases, with 9 bases of the junction left unmatched. From germline, CDR1 is SGHTA and CDR2 FQGNSA. DNA for the CDR3: TGTGCCAGCAGCCAGGGACAGCGGATGTATGAGCAGTTCTTC. Residues: CASSQGQRMYEQFF.

This chain uses TRBV6-5 with TRBJ1-5; D uncertain. CDR3 length: 15 residues. The V gene lost 7 bases and the J gene lost 3 bases, with 16 bases spanning the gap. Per the germline V gene, CDR1 is MNHEY and CDR2 is SVGAGI. CDR3 protein: CASTTGWASNQPQHF. In nucleotides, the CDR3 is TGTGCCAGCACCACTGGGTGGGCCTCCAATCAGCCCCAGCATTTT.

This clone was observed once. The rearrangement links TRBV4-1 to TRBJ1-2; 10 bases align to TRBD1. Trimming cost V 4 bases and J 4 bases; bases outside gene matches: 21. Germline lookup yields CDR1 MGHRA and CDR2 YSYEKL. CDR3 length: 20 amino acids. The CDR3 DNA reads TGCGCCAGCAGCCGCCACTTCCCCGGGGACAGGGGCGATCCGGGCTATGGCTACACCTTC. It specifies CASSRHFPGDRGDPGYGYTF.

The chain carries TRBV27 and TRBJ1-2; D is uncertain. The germline V and J ends were trimmed by 1 base and 2 bases, with 8 bases remaining between them. CDR3 size: 14 residues. Per the germline V gene, CDR1 is MNHEY and CDR2 is SMNVEV (reference sequence). Written as DNA, the CDR3 is TGTGCCAGCAGTTTATACGGGGAGAACTATGGCTACACCTTC. Residues: CASSLYGENYGYTF.

This chain links TRBV2 with TRBJ2-7; 10 bases are shared with TRBD1. The junction had 11 bases not matched to a gene; V was cut back by 7 bases and J by 5 bases. CDR1 is SNHLY, CDR2 FYNNEI, per germline. The CDR3 loop spans 15 amino acids. CDR3 loop: CASNNLPGQGNEQYF. For the CDR3, the DNA is TGTGCCAGCAATAACCTACCGGGACAGGGGAACGAGCAGTACTTC.

The V and J genes are TRBV6-6 and TRBJ2-1; 8 bases agree with TRBD2. CDR1 and CDR2 from the germline V gene are MNHNY and SVGAGI (reference sequence). This CDR3 is built from 16 residues. The trim removed 7 bases at V and 2 bases at J, leaving 10 bases unmatched. CDR3 DNA: TGTGCCAGCACCCCCTGGAGCGGGAGCGCCTACAATGAGCAGTTCTTC. This encodes CASTPWSGSAYNEQFF.